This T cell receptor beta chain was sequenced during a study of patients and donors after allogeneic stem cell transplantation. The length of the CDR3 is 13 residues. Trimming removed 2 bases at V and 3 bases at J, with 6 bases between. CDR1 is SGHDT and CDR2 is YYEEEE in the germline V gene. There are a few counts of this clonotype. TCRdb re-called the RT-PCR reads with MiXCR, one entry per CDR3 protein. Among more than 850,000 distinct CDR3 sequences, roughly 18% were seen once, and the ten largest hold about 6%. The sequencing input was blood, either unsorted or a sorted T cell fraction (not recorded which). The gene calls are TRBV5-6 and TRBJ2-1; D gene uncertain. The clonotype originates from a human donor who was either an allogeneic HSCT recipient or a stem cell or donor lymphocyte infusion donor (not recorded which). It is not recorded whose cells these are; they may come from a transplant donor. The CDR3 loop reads CASSFGHYNEQFF. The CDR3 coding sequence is TGTGCCAGCAGCTTCGGCCACTACAATGAGCAGTTCTTC.